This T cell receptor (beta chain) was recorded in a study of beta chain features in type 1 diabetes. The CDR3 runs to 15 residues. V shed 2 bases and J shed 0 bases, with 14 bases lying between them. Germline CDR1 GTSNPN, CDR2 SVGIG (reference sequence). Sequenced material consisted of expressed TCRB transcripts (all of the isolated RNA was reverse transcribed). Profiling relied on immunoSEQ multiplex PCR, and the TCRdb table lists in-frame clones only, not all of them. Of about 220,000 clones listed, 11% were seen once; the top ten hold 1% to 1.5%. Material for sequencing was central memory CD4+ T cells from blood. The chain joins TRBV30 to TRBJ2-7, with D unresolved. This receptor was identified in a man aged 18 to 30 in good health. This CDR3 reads CAWSSGFGTSYEQYF. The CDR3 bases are TGTGCCTGGAGTTCGGGCTTCGGCACCTCCTACGAGCAGTACTTC.